This T cell receptor beta chain was profiled in a study of shared clonotypes between healthy human individuals. The CDR3 has 16 amino acids. The V and J ends lost 0 bases and 2 bases respectively, with 12 bases between them. CDR1 and CDR2 (germline): SGDLS, YYNGEE. Comment on this clone: Its antigen remains unknown.

Assay runs were performed at deep level. Profiling relied on immunoSEQ multiplex PCR, and the TCRdb table lists in-frame clones only, not all of them. The sample has under 650,000 clones, 90% to 97% seen once. Study results and caveats: Relative to clonotypes present in all four donors, those not shared had lower generation probabilities. Owing to a small donor count, the genetic and exposure-history diversity represented was limited. The expectation was that sequencing depth would affect clonotype sharing among donors.

This chain links TRBV9 with TRBJ1-5; D not resolved. Sequencing was done on a sample of naive CD4+ T cells sorted from blood. Specified subset: CD45RA+ positively selected. The origin of this receptor is a woman aged 30 to 39 in good health. The CDR3 DNA sequence: TGTGCCAGCAGCGTAGCTTACTCTCGGGGCAATCAGCCCCAGCATTTT. Residues: CASSVAYSRGNQPQHF.